This T cell receptor (beta chain) appears in the sequencing data of a study of T cells after yellow fever vaccination. Study-level points and caveats: Overall, a small share of clonotypes was seen in both CD4 and CD8 compartments.

V was clipped by 3 bases and J by 4 bases, with 14 bases between them. Germline-derived CDR1 and CDR2 are LGHNA and YNFKEQ. The CDR3 has 15 amino acids. Turning to this clonotype: Antigen specificity is unknown. Possible read error: a much larger clone is one base away.

Conversion of TCR transcripts into cDNA relied on 5'RACE template switching, which added a universal primer site and UMIs. TCRdb reanalysed the 5' RACE reads using MiXCR and keeps one entry per CDR3 protein. The table shows 100,000 to 150,000 distinct CDR3 sequences, with more than 6.5% occurring only once. The clonotype originates from a man aged 18 to 29 who received the YFV17D yellow fever vaccine. The input for sequencing was CD4+ T cells sorted from PBMCs, taken around 10 days after the first yellow fever vaccination. The genes are TRBV4-2 and TRBJ2-3; D not resolved. This CDR3 is CASSHDRSDSDTQYF. In DNA form, the CDR3 reads TGTGCCAGCAGCCACGATAGGAGCGACTCAGATACGCAGTATTTT.